The source of this T cell receptor beta chain is a study of cytomegalovirus exposure and HLA in healthy donors. Findings and limits, study-wide: A few chains tied to CMV proved CMV antigen-specific in vitro. TCR beta sequences numbering some 17,000 were associated with HLA alleles at 0.05 false discovery rate in a later analysis. The study recorded over 150 TCR beta chains that were cytomegalovirus-associated. It was reportedly the case that the classifier diagnosed cytomegalovirus status with high specificity and sensitivity.

Turning to this clone: Its specificity is unknown.

PCR primers comprised 60 Vbeta and 13 Jbeta primers. Method: immunoSEQ multiplex PCR; TCRdb's copy keeps in-frame clones and lacks some. Found here are roughly 190,000 clones, over 70% of them singletons; the top ten hold 3% to 3.5%. From germline, CDR1 is SGHVS and CDR2 FQNEAQ. Losses at the gene ends were 5 bases for V and 3 bases for J; bases not matched to a gene: 8. There are 17 residues in the CDR3. The sample comprised PBMCs. This sequence joins TRBV7-8 and TRBJ2-2; 11 bases match TRBD1. This receptor was identified in a female donor in good health and CMV-seronegative. CDR3 loop: CASSRRDRGSYTGELFF. The CDR3 DNA reads as TGTGCCAGCAGCCGCCGGGACAGGGGGAGTTACACCGGGGAGCTGTTTTTT.